Reported below is one T cell receptor (beta chain). In the original analysis: Reference gene primer amplification gave nucleated cell count estimates. TCRdb's copy holds only in-frame clones and misses some; the assay was immunoSEQ multiplex PCR. That table gives V, J and clone size, and the DNA gave D and trimming. The sample lists 250,000 to 350,000 clones; approximately 90% were seen once. The data were obtained in a study of blood T cell repertoires in COVID-19. Study-wide background: Researchers got acute and convalescent COVID-19 samples from the United States, Italy and Spain. Sources were T cells, B-cell-depleted T cells, or PBMCs; the material itself was cDNA or gDNA.

Seattle researchers signed up patients amid active infection and tracked them longitudinally. Trimming pared 6 bases from V and 4 bases from J, leaving 16 bases between. This CDR3 comprises 14 residues. Germline CDR1 SEHNR, CDR2 FQNEAQ (reference sequence). Sequencing was performed on peripheral blood. The genes are TRBV7-9 and TRBJ2-7, with D perhaps TRBD2 (6 bases). This receptor was identified in a woman aged 30 to 39 with COVID-19, enrolled during active disease. DNA of the CDR3: TGTGCCAGCAGTTCCAATGGTCGGGAGTACGAGCAGTACTTC. Encoded protein: CASSSNGREYEQYF.